This passage covers 9 T cell receptor beta chains from one sample sequenced in a study of T cells expressing NK-cell markers. Reanalyzing the 5' RACE reads, TCRdb keeps one entry per CDR3 protein, without DNA. The sample has 300,000 to 500,000 distinct CDR3 sequences, and its top ten clones hold about 11%. The specimen was blood T cells: a sorted CD56 or NKG2C T cell subset, CD4+ or CD8+ T cells, or bulk PBMC T cells (not recorded which). All receptors derive from a woman between 50 and 59 years old in good health.

The chain employs TRBV2 and TRBJ2-2; the D call of TRBD1 rests on TCRdb alone, since no DNA is present to check it. The CDR3 is 15 residues long. Germline V CDR1 and CDR2: SNHLY, FYNNEI. Here the CDR3 reads CASRRDRVGTGELFF.

The CDR3: CASSHASVAGYTF. The gene calls are TRBV5-6 and TRBJ1-2. Germline V CDR1 and CDR2: SGHDT, YYEEEE. This CDR3 has 13 amino acids.

The rearrangement uses TRBV4-1 and TRBJ2-4; TCRdb gives TRBD1 as the D gene, but with no DNA this cannot be confirmed. Germline CDR1 is MGHRA and CDR2 is YSYEKL. This CDR3 region has 18 residues. The CDR3 spells CASSQGIAQGAFKNIQYF.

The V call is TRBV5-1, the J call TRBJ2-2. Germline assignment: CDR1 SGHRS and CDR2 YFSETQ. The CDR3 is made up of 15 amino acids. The CDR3 spells CASGWQLNQDGELFF.

This chain uses TRBV29-1 with TRBJ2-3; TCRdb's D call, TRBD2, is unchecked because there is no DNA. CDR1 and CDR2 from the germline V gene are SQVTM and ANQGSEA. The CDR3 length is 13 residues. CDR3 region: CSVEGTLTDTQYF.

V gene TRBV24-1 combines with J gene TRBJ1-5. Germline V gives CDR1 KGHDR, CDR2 SFDVKD. The CDR3 sequence is 14 residues long. The CDR3 loop reads CATSGAALDQPQHF.

The chain links TRBV29-1 to TRBJ2-7; the D call from TCRdb, TRBD2, cannot be confirmed without DNA. This CDR3 is built from 16 residues. The germline CDR1 and CDR2 sequences are SQVTM and ANQGSEA. The CDR3 spells CSGTSGSGPTSYEQYF.

The rearrangement uses TRBV7-2 and TRBJ2-4; TCRdb gives TRBD2 as the D gene, but with no DNA this cannot be confirmed. The CDR3 has 13 amino acids. Germline V CDR1 and CDR2: SGHTA, FQGNSA. The CDR3 sequence is CASSSLDTYIQYF. Full variable domain (outside the CDR3, taken from reference TRBV7-2 and TRBJ2-4): GAGVSQSPSNKVTEKGKDVELRCDPISGHTALYWYRQSLGQGLEFLIYFQGNSAPDKSGLPSDRFSAERTGGSVSTLTIQRTQQEDSAVYLCASSSLDTYIQYFGAGTRLSVL.

The V call is TRBV7-9, the J call TRBJ1-5; without DNA, the TCRdb call of TRBD1 cannot be checked. The CDR3 covers 14 residues. Looked up from germline, CDR1 is SEHNR and CDR2 is FQNEAQ (reference sequence). The CDR3 spells CASSGGTKNQPQHF.